The 28 T cell receptor beta chains below come from one sample, sequenced in a study of T cell repertoires in cytomegalovirus infection. MiXCR was run by TCRdb on the reads, yielding one entry per CDR3 protein. The profile shows 650,000 to 900,000 distinct CDR3 sequences, over 25% of them singletons. These TCRs are of unknown antigen specificity. Source: cultured CD8+ T cells from PBMCs, taken from culture after CMV antigen stimulation. Source of these receptors: a human donor in good health (CMV status not recorded). Some clones in this sample may be carry-over from other donors' samples.

About this clonotype itself: This may be a read error, as it is one base from a much larger clone. The gene calls are TRBV28 and TRBJ1-4; D is unclear. The germline V gene has CDR1 MDHEN and CDR2 SYDVKM. The CDR3 extends over 12 amino acids. The CDR3 bases are TGTGCCAGCGTGGCCAACGATGAAAAACCGTTTTTT. Its protein is CASVANDEKPFF.

This clonotype was recorded many times. The chain joins TRBV27 to TRBJ1-1, with D possibly matching TRBD1 (6 bases). The CDR3 is 12 amino acids. V was shortened by 10 bases and J by 8 bases, with 17 bases between the two germline ends. Germline-derived CDR1 and CDR2 are MNHEY and SMNVEV (reference sequence). CDR3 in amino acids: CATKQGTTEAFF. CDR3 nucleotides: TGTGCCACCAAGCAGGGGACAACAGAAGCTTTCTTT.

V usage is TRBV7-9 and J usage is TRBJ2-1; D possibly uses TRBD1 or TRBD2 (6 bases each). Deletions cut 4 bases from V and 8 bases from J, with 21 bases between. The CDR3 totals 16 residues. The germline V gene encodes CDR1 SEHNR and CDR2 FQNEAQ (reference sequence). This CDR3 reads CASSYRQEGSLDEQFF. The CDR3 region has the DNA TGTGCCAGCAGCTACCGACAGGAGGGTTCGTTGGATGAGCAGTTCTTC.

This clonotype has a count of ten or more. V is TRBV7-9 and J is TRBJ1-1; TRBD1 matches at 10 bases. The J segment lost 6 bases and the V segment lost 6 bases, leaving 4 bases of the junction unmatched. Germline CDR1 SEHNR, CDR2 FQNEAQ (reference sequence). CDR3 size: 13 residues. The CDR3: CASSPTGGPEAFF. The CDR3 DNA is TGTGCCAGCAGTCCGACAGGGGGCCCTGAAGCTTTCTTT.

There are many counts of this clonotype. At one boundary the junction diverges from the germline segment, which might be a read error. The CDR3 nucleotides are TGTGCCAGCAGTTCCCCCGGGACAACGAACGCCGGGGAGCTGTTTTTT. Translation: CASSSPGTTNAGELFF. V usage is TRBV6-1 and J usage is TRBJ2-2, with D possibly TRBD1 on 6 matching bases. CDR1 and CDR2 (germline): MNHNS, SASEGT. There are 16 residues in the CDR3.

Ten or more counts support this clonotype. This chain joins TRBV4-3 and TRBJ1-1; D possibly corresponds to TRBD1 (5 bases). The germline V and J ends were trimmed by 2 bases and 1 base, with 5 bases remaining between them. The CDR3 is 13 amino acids. Germline lookup yields CDR1 LGHNA and CDR2 YSLEER. In nucleotides, the CDR3 is TGCGCCAGCAGCCAAACAGGGAACACTGAAGCTTTCTTT. Translated: CASSQTGNTEAFF.

The rearrangement uses TRBV10-3 and TRBJ1-2, with a possible D match to TRBD1 (6 bases). CDR1 and CDR2 (germline): ENHRY, SYGVKD. This CDR3 contains 15 residues. V lost 10 bases and J lost 2, with 20 bases in between. Here the CDR3 DNA reads TGTGCCACCCTGCCCCCGGACAGCGGCAACTATGGCTACACCTTC. Translation gives CATLPPDSGNYGYTF.

This chain joins TRBV6-2 or TRBV6-3 and TRBJ2-7; D is uncertain. The germline gives CDR1 MNHEY, CDR2 SVGEGT. The CDR3 has 13 residues. The V gene lost 2 bases and the J gene lost 2 bases, with 7 bases spanning the gap. The CDR3 DNA sequence: TGTGCCAGCAGTTACAACCCTGCCTACGAGCAGTACTTC. It specifies CASSYNPAYEQYF.

CDR3 sequence reads: CASSQVGTVPDTQYF. The CDR3 coding sequence is TGCGCCAGCAGCCAAGTGGGGACCGTCCCAGATACGCAGTATTTT. V and J are TRBV4-1 and TRBJ2-3; the D call may be TRBD1 or TRBD2 (5 bases each). V was shortened by 1 base and J by 4 bases, with 12 bases between the two germline ends. The CDR3 runs to 15 residues. The germline V gene encodes CDR1 MGHRA and CDR2 YSYEKL.

The J gene is TRBJ2-1, the V gene TRBV11-1; 8 bases agree with TRBD1. Losses at the gene ends were 10 bases for V and 6 bases for J; bases not matched to a gene: 2. Germline V gene data show CDR1 as SGHAT and CDR2 as FQDESV (reference sequence). This CDR3 has 11 residues. The CDR3 DNA follows: TGTGCCATCGGACAGGGCAATGAGCAGTTCTTC. Protein sequence: CAIGQGNEQFF. Full variable domain (rest looked up from reference TRBV11-1 and TRBJ2-1): EAEVAQSPRYKITEKSQAVAFWCDPISGHATLYWYRQILGQGPELLVQFQDESVVDDSQLPKDRFSAERLKGVDSTLKIQPAELGDSAMYLCAIGQGNEQFFGPGTRLTVL.

This clonotype was recorded a few times. The chain is built from TRBV5-8 and TRBJ2-3; D not certain. The ends were cut back, 0 bases at V and 4 bases at J, with 12 bases in the middle. This CDR3 comprises 15 residues. Germline CDR1 reads SGHTS; CDR2 reads YDEGEE. The CDR3 spells CASSLEQVPADTQYF. The CDR3 bases are TGTGCCAGCAGCTTGGAGCAGGTTCCAGCAGATACGCAGTATTTT. Drawing the rest from reference TRBV5-8 and TRBJ2-3, the complete variable domain is EAGVTQSPTHLIKTRGQQATLRCSPISGHTSVYWYQQALGLGLQFLLWYDEGEERNRGNFPPRFSGRQFPNYSSELNVNALELEDSALYLCASSLEQVPADTQYFGPGTRLTVL.

The chain couples TRBV6-1 to TRBJ2-7; D gene unclear. The CDR3 sequence is 15 residues long. V lost 3 bases, J lost 2 bases, and 14 bases lay in between. Germline assignment: CDR1 MNHNS and CDR2 SASEGT. The CDR3 loop is CASSDIGQSTYEQYF. The DNA of the CDR3 is TGTGCCAGCAGTGATATCGGGCAGTCGACCTACGAGCAGTACTTC.

This chain joins TRBV27 and TRBJ2-7; 7 bases are a match to TRBD2. Germline CDR1 MNHEY, CDR2 SMNVEV (reference sequence). The CDR3 spans 9 residues. CDR3 protein: CASGSEQYF. The CDR3 DNA is TGTGCTAGCGGGTCCGAGCAGTACTTC.

The chain joins TRBV7-9 to TRBJ1-1; tentative D call: TRBD1 (6 bases). V shed 3 bases and J shed 4 bases, with 18 bases lying between them. The CDR3 spans 16 residues. Germline V gene data show CDR1 as SEHNR and CDR2 as FQNEAQ (reference sequence). CDR3 bases: TGTGCCAGCAGCTTCGGCATAGGGGGGGCGCGCACTGAAGCTTTCTTT. Residues: CASSFGIGGARTEAFF.

The chain combines TRBV19 with TRBJ1-1, with D hard to call. Germline V gives CDR1 LNHDA, CDR2 SQIVND (reference sequence). The CDR3 loop spans 14 amino acids. Trimming removed 3 bases from V and 4 bases from J, with 12 bases in between. The CDR3 reads CASSISLLTTEAFF. The CDR3 nucleotides read TGTGCCAGTAGTATTAGCCTCCTAACCACTGAAGCTTTCTTT.

The J gene is TRBJ1-2, the V gene TRBV4-2; 12 bases line up with TRBD1. The germline V gene encodes CDR1 LGHNA and CDR2 YNFKEQ. With V trimmed by 0 bases and J by 0 bases, 8 bases remained unmatched. The CDR3 has 19 residues. The CDR3 DNA sequence: TGTGCCAGCAGCCAAGACCCCCGGGACAGGGGGCAGGCTAACTATGGCTACACCTTC. It specifies CASSQDPRDRGQANYGYTF.

This clonotype appeared many times. The V call is TRBV4-2, the J call TRBJ2-5, with a weak D call TRBD2 (5 bases). Deletions cut 0 bases from V and 0 bases from J, with 11 bases between. CDR1 and CDR2 from the germline V gene are LGHNA and YNFKEQ. The CDR3 covers 16 residues. CDR3 in amino acids: CASSQDQGGHQETQYF. In DNA, the CDR3 is TGTGCCAGCAGCCAAGATCAAGGAGGCCACCAAGAGACCCAGTACTTC.

The chain uses TRBV4-3 and TRBJ1-1, with 8 bases fitting TRBD1. Germline V gene sequence: CDR1 LGHNA, CDR2 YSLEER. This CDR3 has 18 amino acids. J lost 1 base, V lost 4 bases, and 14 bases had no gene match. CDR3 coding DNA: TGCGCCAGCAGCCCCACTACGGGGACAGGAGCCTGGAACACTGAAGCTTTCTTT. It specifies CASSPTTGTGAWNTEAFF.

CDR3 loop: CASSLEDYKTFF. CDR3 sequence (DNA): TGTGCCAGCAGCTTAGAGGACTATAAGACTTTCTTT. The J gene is TRBJ1-1, the V gene TRBV7-2; D unclear. V was clipped by 1 base and J by 12 bases, with 12 bases between them. The germline V gene has CDR1 SGHTA and CDR2 FQGNSA. This CDR3 is built from 12 residues.

This clonotype was observed many times. The chain joins TRBV7-9 to TRBJ2-4; TRBD1 is a possible D gene (5 bases). The CDR3 totals 17 residues. Germline-derived CDR1 and CDR2 are SEHNR and FQNEAQ (reference sequence). Trimming cost V 6 bases and J 1 base, with 19 bases left between them. As DNA, the CDR3 is TGTGCCAGCAGACCAGGGAACACAGGTCTCGCCAAAAACATTCAGTACTTC. Translated: CASRPGNTGLAKNIQYF.

The chain is built from TRBV20-1 and TRBJ2-7; TRBD2 agrees at 8 bases. Germline trimming cut 7 bases from V and 1 base from J; bases unmatched to any gene: 6. Per germline, CDR1 DFQATT and CDR2 SNEGSKA (reference sequence). This CDR3 region has 13 residues. The CDR3: CSGRLAGSYEQYF. The CDR3 DNA reads as TGCAGTGGTCGCCTAGCGGGTTCCTACGAGCAGTACTTC.

This clonotype was seen only a few times. The chain combines TRBV7-8 with TRBJ2-1; a weak D match, TRBD2 (6 bases). This CDR3 has 15 residues. The V end lost 3 bases, the J end lost 12 bases, and 21 bases lay between the germline ends. Germline V lookup: CDR1 SGHVS, CDR2 FQNEAQ. The CDR3 loop reads CASSFSGLLADTQFF. The CDR3 nucleotides are TGTGCCAGCAGCTTTAGCGGCCTTTTGGCAGATACGCAGTTCTTC.

This rearrangement joins TRBV19 to TRBJ2-7; D is uncertain. V was clipped by 5 bases and J by 2 bases, with 16 bases between them. Looked up from germline, CDR1 is LNHDA and CDR2 is SQIVND (reference sequence). The CDR3 totals 15 residues. The CDR3 bases are TGTGCCAGTAGTCCCCGGGCCCACGGACCCTACGAGCAGTACGTC. Translated: CASSPRAHGPYEQYV.

This clonotype occurred a few times. V and J are TRBV13 and TRBJ1-2; 7 nucleotides align to TRBD1. J was trimmed by 0 bases and V by 4 bases; bases with no gene match: 14. CDR1 and CDR2 (germline): PRHDT, FYEKMQ (reference sequence). CDR3 length: 18 amino acids. The CDR3 coding sequence is TGTGCCAGCAGCTCGCACGTAGGACAGGAGGAAACTAACTATGGCTACACCTTC. As protein: CASSSHVGQEETNYGYTF.

The gene calls are TRBV6-6 and TRBJ2-7; D is uncertain. The CDR3 is 12 residues long. The V end was cut by 2 bases, the J end by 7 bases, with 9 bases between. The V gene's germline CDR1 is MNHNY and CDR2 SVGAGI (reference sequence). This chain's CDR3 is CASSYATGEQYV. In DNA, the CDR3 is TGTGCCAGCAGTTACGCGACGGGTGAGCAGTACGTC.

This clonotype was seen many times. The genes are TRBV7-9 and TRBJ2-7; TRBD1 aligns across 7 bases. Looked up from germline, CDR1 is SEHNR and CDR2 is FQNEAQ (reference sequence). The CDR3 extends over 12 amino acids. V shed 5 bases and J 7 bases; nucleotides not matched to a gene: 5. CDR3 region: CASSLDRVEQYF. CDR3 sequence (DNA): TGTGCCAGCAGCCTCGACAGGGTGGAGCAGTACTTC.

Only a few counts were recorded for this clonotype. The chain carries TRBV12-5 and TRBJ1-3; D remains unclear. The germline gives CDR1 LGHNT, CDR2 FRNRAP. The CDR3 runs 16 residues. V lost 3 bases and J 0 bases, leaving 12 bases between the germline ends. The CDR3, as DNA: TGTGCTAGTGGTTTTATTCTGGCCGACTCTGGAAACACCATATATTTT. Residues: CASGFILADSGNTIYF.

The chain employs TRBV28 and TRBJ2-7; D is uncertain. With 5 bases removed from V and 2 bases from J, the gap between germline ends came to 25 bases. This CDR3 contains 18 residues. Germline lookup yields CDR1 MDHEN and CDR2 SYDVKM. The CDR3 is CASSPTLTIATETYEQYV. CDR3 nucleotides: TGTGCCAGCAGTCCCACCCTGACAATCGCCACTGAAACCTACGAGCAGTACGTC.